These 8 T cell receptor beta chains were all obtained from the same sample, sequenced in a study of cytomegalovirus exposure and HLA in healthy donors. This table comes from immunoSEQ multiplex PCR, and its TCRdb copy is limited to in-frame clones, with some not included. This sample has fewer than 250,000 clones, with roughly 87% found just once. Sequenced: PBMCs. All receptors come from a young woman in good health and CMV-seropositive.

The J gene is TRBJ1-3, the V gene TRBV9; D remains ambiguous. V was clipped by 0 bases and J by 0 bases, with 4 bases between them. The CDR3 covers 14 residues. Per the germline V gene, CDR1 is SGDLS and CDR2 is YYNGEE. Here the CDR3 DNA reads TGTGCCAGCAGCGTAGCTACCTCTGGAAACACCATATATTTT. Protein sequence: CASSVATSGNTIYF.

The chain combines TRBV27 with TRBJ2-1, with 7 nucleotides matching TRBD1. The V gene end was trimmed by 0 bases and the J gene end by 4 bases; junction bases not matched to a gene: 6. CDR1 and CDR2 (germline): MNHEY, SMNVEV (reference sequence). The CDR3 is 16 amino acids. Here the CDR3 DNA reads TGTGCCAGCAGTTTATCGTCGGGACAGATATACAATGAGCAGTTCTTC. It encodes CASSLSSGQIYNEQFF.

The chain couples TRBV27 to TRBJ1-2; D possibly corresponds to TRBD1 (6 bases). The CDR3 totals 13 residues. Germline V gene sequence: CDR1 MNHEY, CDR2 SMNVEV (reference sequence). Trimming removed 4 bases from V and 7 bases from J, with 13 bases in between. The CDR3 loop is CASSSPGASGYTF. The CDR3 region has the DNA TGTGCCAGCAGTTCCCCAGGGGCAAGTGGCTACACCTTC.

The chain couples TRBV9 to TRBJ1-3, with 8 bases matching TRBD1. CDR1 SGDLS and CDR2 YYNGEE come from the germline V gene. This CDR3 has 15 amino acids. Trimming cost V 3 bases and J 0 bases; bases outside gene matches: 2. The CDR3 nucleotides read TGTGCCAGCAGCGACAGGGGGGACTCTGGAAACACCATATATTTT. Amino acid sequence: CASSDRGDSGNTIYF.

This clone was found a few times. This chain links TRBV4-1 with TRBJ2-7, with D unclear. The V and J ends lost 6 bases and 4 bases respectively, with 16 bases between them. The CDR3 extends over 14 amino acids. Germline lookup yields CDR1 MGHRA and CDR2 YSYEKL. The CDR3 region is CASRQREAGYEQYF. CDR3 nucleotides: TGCGCCAGCAGGCAACGCGAGGCTGGATACGAGCAGTACTTC.

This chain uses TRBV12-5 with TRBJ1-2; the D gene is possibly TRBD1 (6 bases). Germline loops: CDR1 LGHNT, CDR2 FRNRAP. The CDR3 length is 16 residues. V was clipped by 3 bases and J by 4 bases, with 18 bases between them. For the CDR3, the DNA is TGTGCTAGTGGTTTCTTTGACCGAGGACAGTTCTATGGCTACACCTTC. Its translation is CASGFFDRGQFYGYTF.

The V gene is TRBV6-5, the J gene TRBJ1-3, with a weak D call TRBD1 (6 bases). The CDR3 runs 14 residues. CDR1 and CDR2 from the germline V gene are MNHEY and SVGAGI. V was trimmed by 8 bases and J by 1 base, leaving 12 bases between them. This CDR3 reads CASAPRGSGNTIYF. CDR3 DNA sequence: TGTGCCAGCGCCCCCAGGGGATCTGGAAACACCATATATTTT.

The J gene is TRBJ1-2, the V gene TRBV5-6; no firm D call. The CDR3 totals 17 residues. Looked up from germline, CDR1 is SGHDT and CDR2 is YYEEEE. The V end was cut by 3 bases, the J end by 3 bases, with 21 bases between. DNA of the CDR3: TGTGCCAGCAGCTGGAGGACGCTCTTGGCGGACGACTATGGCTACACCTTC. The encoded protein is CASSWRTLLADDYGYTF.